The clone carrying this T cell receptor beta chain was seen repeatedly, ten times or more. Arm-PCR of CDR3 regions and iRepertoire HTBI primers were used to build TCR beta libraries. One entry per CDR3 protein, called by TCRdb with MiXCR from the multiplex PCR reads. The sample shows under 500,000 distinct CDR3 sequences, over 15% of them seen only once. Time point denoted: newly diagnosed GD, antithyroid drugs for less than 3 months. Extracted PBMC RNA gave rise to the TCR library. These data originate in a study of regulatory T cells in long-lasting Graves disease. The CDR3 extends over 14 amino acids. V was pared by 2 bases and J by 7 bases, with 14 bases between. CDR1 is GTSNPN, CDR2 SVGIG, per germline (reference sequence). These data also featured in a second study, about T cells in Graves' hyperthyroidism and ophthalmopathy.

Source: peripheral blood mononuclear cells (PBMCs), taken at new diagnosis, from a patient treated with antithyroid drugs. The rearrangement uses TRBV30 and TRBJ1-4, with a tentative D call TRBD1 (6 bases). The sequence was obtained from a young woman with Graves disease. The CDR3 DNA follows: TGTGCCTGGAGTCGGGGGGCGAGAAGTGAAAAACTGTTTTTT. This codes for CAWSRGARSEKLFF. The full variable domain, completed using reference TRBV30 and TRBJ1-4, is SQTIHQWPATLVQPVGSPLSLECTVEGTSNPNLYWYRQAAGRGLQLLFYSVGIGQISSEVPQNLSASRPQDRQFILSSKKLLLSDSGFYLCAWSRGARSEKLFFGSGTQLSVL.